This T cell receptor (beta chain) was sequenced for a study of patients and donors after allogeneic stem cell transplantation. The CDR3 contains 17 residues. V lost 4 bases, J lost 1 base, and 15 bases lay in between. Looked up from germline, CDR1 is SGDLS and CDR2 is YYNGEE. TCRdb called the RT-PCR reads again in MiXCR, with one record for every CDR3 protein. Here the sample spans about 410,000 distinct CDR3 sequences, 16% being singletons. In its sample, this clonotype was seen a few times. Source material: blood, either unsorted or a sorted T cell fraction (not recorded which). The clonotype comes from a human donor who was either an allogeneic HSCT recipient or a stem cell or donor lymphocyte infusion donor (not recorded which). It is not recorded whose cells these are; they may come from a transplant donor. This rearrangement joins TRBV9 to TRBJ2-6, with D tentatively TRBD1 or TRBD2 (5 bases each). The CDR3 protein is CASSPLGRGSGANVLTF. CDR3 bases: TGTGCCAGCAGCCCACTGGGACGAGGTTCTGGGGCCAACGTCCTGACTTTC. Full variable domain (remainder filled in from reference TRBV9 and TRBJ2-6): DSGVTQTPKHLITATGQRVTLRCSPRSGDLSVYWYQQSLDQGLQFLIQYYNGEERAKGNILERFSAQQFPDLHSELNLSSLELGDSALYFCASSPLGRGSGANVLTFGAGSRLTVL.